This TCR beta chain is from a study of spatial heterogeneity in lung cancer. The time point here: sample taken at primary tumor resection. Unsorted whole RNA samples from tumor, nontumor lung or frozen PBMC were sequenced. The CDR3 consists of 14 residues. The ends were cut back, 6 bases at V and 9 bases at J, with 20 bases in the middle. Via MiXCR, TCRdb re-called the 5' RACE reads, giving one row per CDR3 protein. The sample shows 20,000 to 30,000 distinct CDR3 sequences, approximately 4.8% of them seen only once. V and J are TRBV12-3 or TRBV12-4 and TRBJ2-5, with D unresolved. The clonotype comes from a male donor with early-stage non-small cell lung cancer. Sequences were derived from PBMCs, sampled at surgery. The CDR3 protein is CASSTLRPPGAQYF. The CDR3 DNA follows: TGTGCCAGCAGCACCTTGCGTCCGCCTGGGGCCCAGTACTTC.